The 15 T cell receptor beta chains given below trace back to one sample, sequenced in a study of T cells in women clearing cervical HPV infection. Only in-frame clones appear in the TCRdb table, and some are missing; sequencing was by immunoSEQ multiplex PCR. The sample totals 15,000 to 20,000 clones; its top ten clones hold roughly a sixth. The sequenced sample was blood buffy coat. The receptors derive from a woman between 18 and 75 years old with a cervical HPV16 infection that either progressed to CIN3+ or cleared (not recorded which).

About this clone itself: The CDR3 end lies 3 residues beyond the end of the read and is filled in from the germline J gene. The gene calls are TRBV20-1 and TRBJ2-7; possibly TRBD2 for D (5 bases). Germline values: CDR1 DFQATT, CDR2 SNEGSKA (reference sequence). This CDR3 spans 15 amino acids. V lost 6 bases, J lost 5 bases, and 23 bases lay in between. The sequenced CDR3 bases are TGCAGTGCGACCCCTTATCGGGGTATCCCTGACGAG. This encodes CSATPYRGIPDE. Given in full, the CDR3 is CSATPYRGIPDEQYF.

A word on this clone: The read falls 3 residues short of the CDR3 end, and the missing part is taken from the germline J gene. The gene calls are TRBV30 and TRBJ2-3; 7 bases line up with TRBD2. The CDR3 runs to 16 residues. CDR1 is GTSNPN and CDR2 is SVGIG in the germline V gene (reference sequence). After removal of 5 bases from V and 1 base from J, the junction contained 12 bases not matched to a gene. CDR3 loop: CAWSNGAGSGTDTQYF. CDR3 DNA, as far as it was read: TGTGCCTGGTCGAACGGAGCGGGGTCGGGCACAGATACG.

Comments on this clone: The read ends 3 residues before the CDR3 terminus; that terminus is restored from the germline J gene. The chain joins TRBV19 to TRBJ2-2, with 9 bases aligning to TRBD2. CDR1 is LNHDA and CDR2 is SQIVND in the germline V gene (reference sequence). Trimming cost V 3 bases and J 4 bases; bases outside gene matches: 6. The CDR3 runs to 16 residues. The CDR3: CASSIGAGGRTGELFF. CDR3 bases read: TGTGCCAGTAGTATCGGGGCGGGGGGGCGCACCGGGGAG.

As for this clone: The CDR3 end lies 3 residues beyond the end of the read and is filled in from the germline J gene. J is TRBJ1-4 and V is TRBV5-1; 7 nucleotides line up with TRBD1. There are 13 residues in the CDR3. V lost 3 bases and J lost 7; bases outside the gene matches: 3. Germline CDR1 and CDR2: SGHRS and YFSETQ. The covered CDR3 bases are TGCGCCAGCAGCTCCCAGGGGGGTGAAAAA. Its translation: CASSSQGGEK. The complete CDR3 protein is CASSSQGGEKLFF.

In the case of this clone: The sequence runs out 3 residues before the end of the CDR3; the remainder is reconstructed from the germline J gene. The chain couples TRBV4-1 to TRBJ1-5; a weak D match, TRBD1 (6 bases). This CDR3 has 15 residues. V was trimmed by 0 bases and J by 0 bases, leaving 6 bases between them. Germline V gene lookup returns CDR1 MGHRA and CDR2 YSYEKL. CDR3 loop: CASSQETGSNQPQHF. CDR3 DNA (partial): TGCGCCAGCAGCCAAGAGACAGGTAGCAATCAGCCC.

With respect to this clone: With the read ending 3 residues before the CDR3 end, the germline J gene is used to fill in that end. The chain links TRBV2 to TRBJ2-5; 8 bases map to TRBD1. The trim removed 8 bases at V and 4 bases at J, leaving 6 bases unmatched. CDR1 is SNHLY, CDR2 FYNNEI, per germline. The CDR3 has 13 amino acids. The CDR3 is CASQGAGGETQYF. The sequenced part of the CDR3 DNA is TGTGCCAGCCAGGGGGCTGGCGGAGAGACC.

Regarding this clone: The read halts 3 residues ahead of the CDR3 end, with the missing end drawn from the germline J gene. The chain recombines TRBV7-9 with TRBJ1-5; D is perhaps TRBD1 (6 bases). CDR3 length: 14 residues. The V and J ends lost 3 bases and 6 bases respectively, with 12 bases between them. Germline CDR1 is SEHNR and CDR2 is FQNEAQ (reference sequence). The CDR3 protein is CASSFQGQGQPQHF. CDR3 bases read: TGTGCCAGCAGCTTTCAGGGGCAAGGTCAGCCC.

Comment on this clone: The read stops 3 residues short of the end of the CDR3; the missing end is completed from the germline J gene. This chain links TRBV6-1 with TRBJ2-2; perhaps TRBD1 as D (6 bases). This CDR3 contains 18 residues. Trimming took off 2 bases at V and 0 bases at J, with 16 bases between the two ends. Germline V gene sequence: CDR1 MNHNS, CDR2 SASEGT. CDR3 bases read: TGTGCCAGCAGTGAAAATCCACCGACAGGCGCGAACACCGGGGAG. Protein product: CASSENPPTGANTGE. The full CDR3 is CASSENPPTGANTGELFF.

With regard to this clone: The DNA ends 3 residues before the CDR3 does, and the rest of the CDR3 is filled in from the germline J gene. The chain links TRBV20-1 to TRBJ2-3; no definite D call. This CDR3 contains 16 residues. V was cut by 5 bases and J by 3 bases, with 21 bases left in between. The germline gives CDR1 DFQATT, CDR2 SNEGSKA (reference sequence). This CDR3 is CSAPNQLSVRTDTQYF. The covered CDR3 bases are TGCAGTGCTCCTAACCAACTTAGTGTCAGGACAGATACG.

With regard to this clone: The read gets to within 3 residues of the CDR3 end, and the germline J gene fills in the rest. This chain joins TRBV20-1 and TRBJ2-1; 7 bases fit TRBD2. The CDR3 runs to 16 residues. Germline CDR1 and CDR2: DFQATT and SNEGSKA (reference sequence). After removal of 2 bases from V and 0 bases from J, the junction contained 7 bases not matched to a gene. The DNA read from the CDR3 is TGCAGTGCTAGACCCGGCGGGGGAAGCTCCTACAATGAG. This translates into CSARPGGGSSYNE. In full, the CDR3 reads CSARPGGGSSYNEQFF.

The chain's CDR3 is CASSLRDRDLAKNIQYF. The sequenced CDR3 bases are TGTGCCAGCTCACTCCGGGACAGGGATCTAGCCAAAAACATT. V gene TRBV18 combines with J gene TRBJ2-4; 9 bases agree with TRBD1. With the read ending 3 residues before the CDR3 end, the germline J gene is used to fill in that end. V lost 4 bases and J lost 0; bases outside the gene matches: 7. This CDR3 comprises 17 residues. Per germline, CDR1 KGHSH and CDR2 LQKENI.

Comment on this clone: The read halts 3 residues ahead of the CDR3 end, with the missing end drawn from the germline J gene. This chain joins TRBV18 and TRBJ1-2; a weak D match, TRBD1 (6 bases). From germline, CDR1 is KGHSH and CDR2 LQKENI. The CDR3 extends over 14 amino acids. The CDR3 reads CASSPLGGLNDYTF. Partial CDR3 DNA: TGTGCCAGCTCACCCCTTGGGGGCCTCAATGAC.

A remark on this clone: The read halts 3 residues ahead of the CDR3 end, with the missing end drawn from the germline J gene. This chain uses TRBV7-9 with TRBJ1-6; D is ambiguous. Germline V gives CDR1 SEHNR, CDR2 FQNEAQ (reference sequence). V was cut by 4 bases and J by 7 bases, with 2 bases left in between. CDR3 length: 11 amino acids. The DNA read from the CDR3 is TGTGCCAGCAGCTCAAATTCACCC. Protein product: CASSSNSP. The full CDR3 protein is CASSSNSPLHF.

As concerns this clone: The read gets to within 3 residues of the CDR3 end, and the germline J gene fills in the rest. The chain couples TRBV20-1 to TRBJ2-1, with D tentatively TRBD1 (5 bases). The ends were cut back, 2 bases at V and 7 bases at J, with 15 bases in the middle. The CDR3 spans 14 residues. The germline V gene encodes CDR1 DFQATT and CDR2 SNEGSKA (reference sequence). The CDR3 bases that were read are TGCAGTGCTAGACTTGGGCAGGGAAGGAATGAG. Translating it yields CSARLGQGRNE. The whole CDR3 is CSARLGQGRNEQFF.

On this clone: The read ends 3 residues early relative to the CDR3; the germline J gene fills the gap. The genes are TRBV18 and TRBJ1-1; 8 nucleotides match TRBD1. Losses at the gene ends were 10 bases for V and 3 bases for J; bases not matched to a gene: 7. Germline V gives CDR1 KGHSH, CDR2 LQKENI. CDR3 size: 13 residues. The CDR3: CATSGGEDTEAFF. The CDR3 bases that were read are TGTGCCACATCAGGGGGCGAGGACACTGAA.